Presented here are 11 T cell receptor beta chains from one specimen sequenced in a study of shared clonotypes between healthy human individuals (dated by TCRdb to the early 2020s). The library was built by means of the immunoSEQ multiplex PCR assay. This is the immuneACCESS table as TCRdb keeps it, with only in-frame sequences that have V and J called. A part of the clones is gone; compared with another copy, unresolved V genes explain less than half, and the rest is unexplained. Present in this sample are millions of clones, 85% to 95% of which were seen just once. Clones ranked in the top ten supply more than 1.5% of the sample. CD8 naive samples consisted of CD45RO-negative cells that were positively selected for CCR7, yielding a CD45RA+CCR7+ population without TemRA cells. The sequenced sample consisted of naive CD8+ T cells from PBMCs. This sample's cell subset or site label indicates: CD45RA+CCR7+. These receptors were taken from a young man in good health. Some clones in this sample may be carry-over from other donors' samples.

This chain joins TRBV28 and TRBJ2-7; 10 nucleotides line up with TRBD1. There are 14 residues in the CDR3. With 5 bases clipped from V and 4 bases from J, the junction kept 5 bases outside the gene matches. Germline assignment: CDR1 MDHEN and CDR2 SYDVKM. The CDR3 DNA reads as TGTGCCAGCAGTCGACAGGGGGCGGGGTACGAGCAGTACTTC. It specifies CASSRQGAGYEQYF.

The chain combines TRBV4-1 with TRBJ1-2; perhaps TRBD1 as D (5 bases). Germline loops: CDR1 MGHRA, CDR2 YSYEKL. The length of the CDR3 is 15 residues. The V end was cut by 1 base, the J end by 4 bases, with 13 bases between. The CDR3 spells CASSQVVRDGYGYTF. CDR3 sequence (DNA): TGCGCCAGCAGCCAAGTCGTCCGGGACGGCTATGGCTACACCTTC.

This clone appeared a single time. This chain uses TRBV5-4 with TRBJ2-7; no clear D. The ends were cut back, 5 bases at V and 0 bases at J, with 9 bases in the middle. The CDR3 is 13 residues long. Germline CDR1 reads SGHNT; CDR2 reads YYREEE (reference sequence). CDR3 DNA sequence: TGTGCCAGCAGGGGCGGAGTCTCCTACGAGCAGTACTTC. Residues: CASRGGVSYEQYF.

The CDR3 sequence is CASLRAMNTEAFF. The CDR3 DNA reads TGTGCCAGCCTTCGGGCAATGAACACTGAAGCTTTCTTT. The chain combines TRBV27 with TRBJ1-1; D call uncertain. CDR3 length: 13 amino acids. Germline values: CDR1 MNHEY, CDR2 SMNVEV (reference sequence). Trimming stripped 8 bases from V and 0 bases from J, with 10 bases between.

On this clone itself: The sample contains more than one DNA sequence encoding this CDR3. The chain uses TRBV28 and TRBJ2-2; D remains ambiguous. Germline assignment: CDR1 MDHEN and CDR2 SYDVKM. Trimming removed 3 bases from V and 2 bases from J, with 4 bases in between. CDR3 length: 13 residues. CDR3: CASSFSNTGELFF. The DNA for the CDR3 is TGTGCCAGCAGTTTTTCTAACACCGGGGAGCTGTTTTTT.

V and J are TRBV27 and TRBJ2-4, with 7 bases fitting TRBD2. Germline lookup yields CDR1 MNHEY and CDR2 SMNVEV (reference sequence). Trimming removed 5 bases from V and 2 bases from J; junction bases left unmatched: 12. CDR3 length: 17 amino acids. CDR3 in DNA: TGTGCCAGCAGTCCCCTCTTCTCCGGGGGGACCAAAAACATTCAGTACTTC. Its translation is CASSPLFSGGTKNIQYF.

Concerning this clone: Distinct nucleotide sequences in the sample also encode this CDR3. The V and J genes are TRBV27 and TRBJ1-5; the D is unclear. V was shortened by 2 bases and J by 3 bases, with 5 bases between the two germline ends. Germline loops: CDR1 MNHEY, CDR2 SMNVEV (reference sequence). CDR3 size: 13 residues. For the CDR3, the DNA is TGTGCCAGCAGTTTAAGGGTCAATCAGCCCCAGCATTTT. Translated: CASSLRVNQPQHF.

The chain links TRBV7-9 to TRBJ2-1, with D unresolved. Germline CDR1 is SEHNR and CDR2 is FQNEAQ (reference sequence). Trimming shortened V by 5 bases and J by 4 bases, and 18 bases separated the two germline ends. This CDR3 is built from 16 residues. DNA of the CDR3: TGTGCCAGCAGCCCACCTGGGCAGCCCCTTTACAATGAGCAGTTCTTC. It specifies CASSPPGQPLYNEQFF. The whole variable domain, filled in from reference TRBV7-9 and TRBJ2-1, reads DTGVSQNPRHKITKRGQNVTFRCDPISEHNRLYWYRQTLGQGPEFLTYFQNEAQLEKSRLLSDRFSAERPKGSFSTLEIQRTEQGDSAMYLCASSPPGQPLYNEQFFGPGTRLTVL.

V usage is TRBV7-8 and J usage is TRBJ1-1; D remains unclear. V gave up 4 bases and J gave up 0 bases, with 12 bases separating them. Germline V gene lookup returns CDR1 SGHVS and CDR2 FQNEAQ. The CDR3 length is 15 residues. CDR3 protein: CASSYPLYMNTEAFF. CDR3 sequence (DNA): TGTGCCAGCAGCTACCCGTTATACATGAACACTGAAGCTTTCTTT.

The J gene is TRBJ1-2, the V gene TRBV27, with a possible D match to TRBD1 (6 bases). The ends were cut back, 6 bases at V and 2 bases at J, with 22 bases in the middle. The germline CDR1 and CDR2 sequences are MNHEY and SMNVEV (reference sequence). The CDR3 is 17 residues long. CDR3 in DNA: TGTGCCAGCAGCCCAACGGCTGGAGCAGGGGCCAACTATGGCTACACCTTC. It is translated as CASSPTAGAGANYGYTF.

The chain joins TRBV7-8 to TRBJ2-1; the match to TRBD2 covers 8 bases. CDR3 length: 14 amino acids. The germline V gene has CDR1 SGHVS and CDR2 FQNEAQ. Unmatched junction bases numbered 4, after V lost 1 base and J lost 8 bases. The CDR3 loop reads CASSLGSSGDEQFF. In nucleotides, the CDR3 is TGTGCCAGCAGCTTAGGTAGTAGCGGGGATGAGCAGTTCTTC.